The 23 T cell receptor beta chains below come from one sample, sequenced in a study of cytomegalovirus exposure and HLA in healthy donors. The primer mix had 60 Vbeta and 13 Jbeta primers. Produced via immunoSEQ multiplex PCR; TCRdb's table is partial and in-frame only. The sample lists 95,000 to 110,000 clones, 82% occurring once. The sample taken for sequencing was PBMCs. These receptors originate from a young man in good health and CMV-seropositive.

This sequence joins TRBV6-1 and TRBJ2-7; no clear D. V dropped 3 bases and J dropped 0 bases, with 15 bases sitting between them. CDR1 is MNHNS and CDR2 is SASEGT in the germline V gene. The CDR3 loop spans 16 amino acids. The CDR3 region has the DNA TGTGCCAGCAGTGATCGGCGGCACCAGAGCTCCTACGAGCAGTACTTC. Amino acids: CASSDRRHQSSYEQYF.

This chain connects TRBV2 to TRBJ1-2; 8 bases are a match to TRBD1. V lost 2 bases, J lost 4 bases, and 9 bases stayed unmatched. This CDR3 is 16 amino acids long. Germline V gene sequence: CDR1 SNHLY, CDR2 FYNNEI. The CDR3 region has the DNA TGTGCCAGCAGTGAAATCGGGACAGGCACGGGCTATGGCTACACCTTC. As protein: CASSEIGTGTGYGYTF.

The chain employs TRBV18 and TRBJ2-6, with unresolved D. V was trimmed by 7 bases and J by 2 bases, leaving 9 bases between them. Germline V gene lookup returns CDR1 KGHSH and CDR2 LQKENI. This CDR3 comprises 14 residues. The CDR3 loop is CASLPTAGANVLTF. CDR3 bases: TGTGCCAGCTTGCCTACAGCTGGGGCCAACGTCCTGACTTTC.

V is TRBV6-6 and J is TRBJ2-3, with 7 bases aligning to TRBD2. V gave up 0 bases and J gave up 2 bases; unmatched junction bases: 5. This CDR3 is 16 amino acids long. Germline CDR1 MNHNY, CDR2 SVGAGI (reference sequence). This CDR3 reads CASSYSASGTTDTQYF. The CDR3 DNA is TGTGCCAGCAGTTACTCGGCTAGCGGAACCACAGATACGCAGTATTTT.

The chain recombines TRBV19 with TRBJ1-4; D is ambiguous. This CDR3 comprises 12 residues. Trimming left V 8 bases short and J 8 bases short, with 12 bases between. CDR1 is LNHDA, CDR2 SQIVND, per germline (reference sequence). CDR3 in amino acids: CASRNEVEKLFF. Written as DNA, the CDR3 is TGTGCCAGTCGGAACGAGGTAGAAAAACTGTTTTTT.

The genes are TRBV10-3 and TRBJ1-3, with no clear D. The germline V and J ends were trimmed by 3 bases and 5 bases, with 8 bases remaining between them. The CDR3 is made up of 13 amino acids. CDR1 and CDR2 from the germline V gene are ENHRY and SYGVKD. The CDR3 spells CAISDVNRNTIYF. CDR3 nucleotides: TGTGCCATCAGTGATGTTAACAGAAACACCATATATTTT.

The chain joins TRBV27 to TRBJ2-7; tentative D call: TRBD1 (6 bases). CDR1 and CDR2 from the germline V gene are MNHEY and SMNVEV (reference sequence). This CDR3 spans 15 amino acids. Trimming took off 1 base at V and 2 bases at J, with 12 bases between the two ends. CDR3 residues: CASSLYPQGPYEQYF. CDR3 sequence (DNA): TGTGCCAGCAGTTTATACCCCCAGGGGCCCTACGAGCAGTACTTC.

V is TRBV6-6 and J is TRBJ2-3; no firm D call. Germline V gene lookup returns CDR1 MNHNY and CDR2 SVGAGI (reference sequence). V dropped 3 bases and J dropped 0 bases, with 13 bases sitting between them. The CDR3 is 16 residues long. CDR3 nucleotide sequence: TGTGCCAGCAGTTATGGCCACCCATCTAGCACAGATACGCAGTATTTT. It translates to CASSYGHPSSTDTQYF.

The CDR3 bases are TGCGCCAGCAGCGGAGCTGGGGGGCAAGAGACCCAGTACTTC. This codes for CASSGAGGQETQYF. This rearrangement joins TRBV5-1 to TRBJ2-5; maybe TRBD2 (6 bases). Looked up from germline, CDR1 is SGHRS and CDR2 is YFSETQ. The CDR3 totals 14 residues. The V end was cut by 4 bases, the J end by 2 bases, with 12 bases between.

The chain combines TRBV7-9 with TRBJ1-2; 10 bases fit TRBD1. CDR3 length: 16 amino acids. The junction had 10 bases not matched to a gene; V was cut back by 5 bases and J by 4 bases. Looked up from germline, CDR1 is SEHNR and CDR2 is FQNEAQ (reference sequence). DNA for the CDR3: TGTGCCAGCAGCCGGGGGGACAGGGGACGTCCCTATGGCTACACCTTC. This encodes CASSRGDRGRPYGYTF.

This clone showed up just a few times. The chain has TRBV19 and TRBJ2-1, with 12 bases fitting TRBD2. There are 16 residues in the CDR3. Germline V lookup: CDR1 LNHDA, CDR2 SQIVND (reference sequence). Losses at the gene ends were 5 bases for V and 7 bases for J; bases not matched to a gene: 9. CDR3 in DNA: TGTGCCAGTAGTCCCCGACTAGCGGGGGAGGGGAATGAGCAGTTCTTC. It codes for CASSPRLAGEGNEQFF.

This clone was seen a few times. A junction end diverges from the germline sequence, so it may reflect a read error. The chain recombines TRBV10-3 with TRBJ1-5; 7 bases align to TRBD1. The CDR3 consists of 15 residues. Germline V lookup: CDR1 ENHRY, CDR2 SYGVKD. This CDR3 is CASSEAEGGGQPQHF. The CDR3 DNA reads as TGTGCCAGCAGTGAAGCGGAAGGGGGCGGTCAGCCCCAGCATTTT.

V and J are TRBV11-3 and TRBJ1-3; the D is unclear. Trimming shortened V by 6 bases and J by 3 bases, and 12 bases separated the two germline ends. The germline gives CDR1 SGHNT, CDR2 YENEEA. There are 14 residues in the CDR3. CDR3 in amino acids: CASSHAGVGNTIYF. As DNA, the CDR3 is TGTGCCAGCAGTCATGCCGGGGTTGGAAACACCATATATTTT.

The chain uses TRBV7-9 and TRBJ2-2; D is unclear. Per the germline V gene, CDR1 is SEHNR and CDR2 is FQNEAQ (reference sequence). The V end lost 1 base, the J end lost 7 bases, and 7 bases lay between the germline ends. The length of the CDR3 is 13 residues. The CDR3 is CASSLDIGGELFF. DNA for the CDR3: TGTGCCAGCAGCTTAGATATCGGCGGGGAGCTGTTTTTT. Using reference TRBV7-9 and TRBJ2-2 for the parts outside the CDR3, the full variable domain is DTGVSQNPRHKITKRGQNVTFRCDPISEHNRLYWYRQTLGQGPEFLTYFQNEAQLEKSRLLSDRFSAERPKGSFSTLEIQRTEQGDSAMYLCASSLDIGGELFFGEGSRLTVL.

The genes are TRBV7-9 and TRBJ1-1; D gene uncertain. The CDR3 extends over 14 amino acids. V was pared by 4 bases and J by 8 bases, with 17 bases between. Germline loops: CDR1 SEHNR, CDR2 FQNEAQ (reference sequence). CDR3 region: CASSSQREGMEAFF. The CDR3 DNA sequence: TGTGCCAGCAGCTCGCAAAGGGAGGGAATGGAAGCTTTCTTT.

The V call is TRBV27, the J call TRBJ1-3; D might be TRBD1 (6 bases). Germline V lookup: CDR1 MNHEY, CDR2 SMNVEV (reference sequence). This CDR3 is 15 amino acids long. The ends were cut back, 3 bases at V and 0 bases at J, with 9 bases in the middle. The CDR3 region has the DNA TGTGCCAGCAGTTTTACAGGGAGCTCTGGAAACACCATATATTTT. This translates into CASSFTGSSGNTIYF.

For the CDR3, the DNA is TGTGCCAGCAGCCTCCCGGGGCAGGGGAAACTGTTTTTT. Translating it yields CASSLPGQGKLFF. The V call is TRBV5-4, the J call TRBJ1-4; tentatively, D is TRBD1 (6 bases). Germline V gene sequence: CDR1 SGHNT, CDR2 YYREEE (reference sequence). The CDR3 loop spans 13 amino acids. Trimming left V 4 bases short and J 11 bases short, with 15 bases between.

V usage is TRBV2 and J usage is TRBJ2-5; a weak D match, TRBD1 (6 bases). This CDR3 comprises 16 residues. Germline assignment: CDR1 SNHLY and CDR2 FYNNEI. Trimming shortened V by 6 bases and J by 5 bases, and 22 bases separated the two germline ends. CDR3 in amino acids: CASSQAILGAGETQYF. DNA of the CDR3: TGTGCCAGCAGCCAAGCAATATTGGGGGCCGGGGAGACCCAGTACTTC. Combining the CDR3 with reference TRBV2 and TRBJ2-5 gives the whole variable domain EPEVTQTPSHQVTQMGQEVILRCVPISNHLYFYWYRQILGQKVEFLVSFYNNEISEKSEIFDDQFSVERPDGSNFTLKIRSTKLEDSAMYFCASSQAILGAGETQYFGPGTRLLVL.

The chain recombines TRBV7-7 with TRBJ2-5, with D perhaps TRBD1 (6 bases). The CDR3 length is 16 residues. CDR1 and CDR2 (germline): SSHAT, FNYEAQ (reference sequence). Trimming shortened V by 1 base and J by 4 bases, and 16 bases separated the two germline ends. CDR3 sequence: CASSLGAQGGVETQYF. Here the CDR3 DNA reads TGTGCCAGCAGCTTAGGGGCACAGGGTGGGGTAGAGACCCAGTACTTC. Together with reference TRBV7-7 and TRBJ2-5, the CDR3 gives the full variable domain: GAGVSQSPRYKVTKRGQDVTLRCDPISSHATLYWYQQALGQGPEFLTYFNYEAQPDKSGLPSDRFSAERPEGSISTLTIQRTEQRDSAMYRCASSLGAQGGVETQYFGPGTRLLVL.

Written as DNA, the CDR3 is TGTGCCAGTATGGAGGCCGCGGACAATGAGCAGTTCTTC. This sequence encodes CASMEAADNEQFF. The gene calls are TRBV19 and TRBJ2-1; maybe TRBD2 (5 bases). Germline loops: CDR1 LNHDA, CDR2 SQIVND (reference sequence). This CDR3 spans 13 amino acids. V was clipped by 7 bases and J by 5 bases, with 12 bases between them.

This clone was detected a few times. For the CDR3, the DNA is TGTGCCAGCAGCTTAAGGCTAGCGGGGAACTTCGATACGCAGTATTTT. Translated: CASSLRLAGNFDTQYF. The chain uses TRBV7-3 and TRBJ2-3; TRBD2 matches 9 bases. The CDR3 consists of 16 residues. Germline trimming cut 1 base from V and 6 bases from J; bases unmatched to any gene: 8. CDR1 is SGHTA, CDR2 FQGTGA, per germline.

This clone was seen a handful of times. An end of the junction does not agree with germline; a read error may underlie this. This chain uses TRBV2 with TRBJ2-6; 7 positions match TRBD1. This CDR3 has 17 residues. Per the germline V gene, CDR1 is SNHLY and CDR2 is FYNNEI. The CDR3 DNA is TGTGCCAGCAGTGTACAGGGGTTTAGCTCTGGGGCCAACGGCCTGACTTTC. The encoded protein is CASSVQGFSSGANGLTF.

This clone was observed a few times. The chain is built from TRBV19 and TRBJ2-1; a weak D match, TRBD1 (7 bases). Per the germline V gene, CDR1 is LNHDA and CDR2 is SQIVND (reference sequence). CDR3 size: 13 residues. The ends were cut back, 11 bases at V and 2 bases at J, with 13 bases in the middle. The CDR3 DNA sequence: TGTGCCTCAGGGGGGACCCCCTACAATGAGCAGTTCTTC. It yields the protein CASGGTPYNEQFF.